Listed below are T cell receptor beta chains from one sample, sequenced in a study of blood T cell repertoires in COVID-19. Produced via immunoSEQ multiplex PCR; TCRdb's table is partial and in-frame only. The sample has tens of thousands of clones; 85% to 90% are singletons. What was sequenced was peripheral blood. The receptor source for this set is a human donor in a cohort sampled during active COVID-19. Each CDR3 is given without its conserved first and last residue.

>TRBV7-2
ASSSFSGANVLT
>TRBV7-9
ASSQTVNSGNTIY
>TRBV3-1/TRBV3-2
ASSQGAGRDTQY
>TRBV29-1
SVEHGEGTEAF
>TRBV3-1/TRBV3-2
ASSQWTDDGYT
>TRBV6-5
ASTSRQGRNEAF
>TRBV3-1/TRBV3-2
ASSQDPGVKGQF
>TRBV5-6
ASSPQGASYEQY
>TRBV5-1
ASRKDNRVSYEQY
>TRBV24-1
ATDRGTGELF
>TRBV19
ASSSRGGGLGNQPQH
>TRBV6-6
ASSLGTGAIRSNQPQH
>TRBV19
ASSSHPGTSGSTGELF
>TRBV6-5
ASNPTERGQPQH
>TRBV5-1
ASSLQGANTEAF
>TRBV18
ASSPLQNEAF
>TRBV5-1
ASSVSRDTQEQF
>TRBV15
ATSRDPGGLTKNIQY
>TRBV11-3
ASSLETNTGELF
>TRBV7-2
ASGDRATDTQY
>TRBV3-1/TRBV3-2
ASRPGQGGEQY
>TRBV28
ASSPPSGGAPDTQY
>TRBV7-9
ASSLLDPGVTEAF
>TRBV3-1/TRBV3-2
ASSQVSSRGSGANVLT
>TRBV7-9
ASSLAQGTTYEQY
>TRBV6-5
ASGPGGAGNTIY
>TRBV7-6
ASSFSLAGASSSYNEQF
>TRBV6-5
ASSRTSSYEQY
>TRBV5-6
ASSMETYNEQF
>TRBV11-1
ASASGSTKNEKLF
>TRBV27
ASSPLQGAARPQH
>TRBV27
ASSHRQGYNSPLH
>TRBV6-5
ASSYSDRGGYT
>TRBV15
ATSREGSWTGTGEQY
>TRBV7-9
ASSWTGGFTGELF
>TRBV28
ASSSSVGGEQF
>TRBV27
ASSLSRGLNTEAF
>TRBV20-1
SAMRREKLF
>TRBV5-5
ASSLSKLEKLF
>TRBV30
AWSIPRASGTYEQY